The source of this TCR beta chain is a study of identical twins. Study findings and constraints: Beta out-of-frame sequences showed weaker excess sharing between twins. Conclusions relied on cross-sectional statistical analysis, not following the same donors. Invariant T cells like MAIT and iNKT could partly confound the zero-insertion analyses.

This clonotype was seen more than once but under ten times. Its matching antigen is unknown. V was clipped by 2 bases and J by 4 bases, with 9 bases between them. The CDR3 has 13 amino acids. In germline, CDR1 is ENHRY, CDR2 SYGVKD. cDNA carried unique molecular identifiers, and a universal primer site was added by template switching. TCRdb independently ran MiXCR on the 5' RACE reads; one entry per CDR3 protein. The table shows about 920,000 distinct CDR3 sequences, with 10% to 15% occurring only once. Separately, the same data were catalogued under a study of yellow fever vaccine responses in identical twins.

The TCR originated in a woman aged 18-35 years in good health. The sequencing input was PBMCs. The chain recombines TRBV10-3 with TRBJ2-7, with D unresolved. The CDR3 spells CAISEVPEYEQYF. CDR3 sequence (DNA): TGTGCCATCAGTGAGGTCCCTGAATACGAGCAGTACTTC.